Sequencing of this T cell receptor beta chain was carried out in a study of cytomegalovirus exposure and HLA in healthy donors. As for the study in general: The roughly 120 million unique TCR beta sequences, from roughly 180 million T cells, were found by an earlier analysis. There were roughly 80 million unique TCRs (from HLA-typed donors) in an early data release. General observations from the study: V- and J-gene trimming of TCR beta was linked (in a later analysis) to a missense DCLRE1C variant.

This clone was detected only a few times. Its target is not known. The CDR3 loop spans 13 amino acids. Germline assignment: CDR1 SSHAT and CDR2 FNYEAQ (reference sequence). Deletions cut 5 bases from V and 8 bases from J, with 12 bases between. With 60 Vbeta and 13 Jbeta primers, the PCR was carried out. Data came from immunoSEQ multiplex PCR; TCRdb stores just in-frame clones and leaves some out. The sample records 100,000 or so clones, approximately 80% being singletons. Sequencing was carried out using PBMCs. The clonotype was recovered from a young man in good health and CMV-seronegative. This sequence joins TRBV7-7 and TRBJ1-4; D is perhaps TRBD1 (5 bases). CDR3 bases: TGTGCCAGCAGCCCCCAGGGTGGCGAAAAACTGTTTTTT. Encoded protein: CASSPQGGEKLFF.